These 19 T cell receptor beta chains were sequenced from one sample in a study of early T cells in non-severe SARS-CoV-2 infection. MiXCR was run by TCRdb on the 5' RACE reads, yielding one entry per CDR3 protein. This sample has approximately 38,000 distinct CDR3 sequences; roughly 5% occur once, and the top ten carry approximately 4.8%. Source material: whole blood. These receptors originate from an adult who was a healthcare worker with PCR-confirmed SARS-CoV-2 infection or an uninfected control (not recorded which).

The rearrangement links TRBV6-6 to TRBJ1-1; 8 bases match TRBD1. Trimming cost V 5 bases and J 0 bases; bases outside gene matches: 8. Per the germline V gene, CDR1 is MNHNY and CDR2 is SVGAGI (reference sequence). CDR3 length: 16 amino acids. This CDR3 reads CASSHSRTGLNTEAFF. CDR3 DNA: TGTGCCAGCAGTCATTCCAGGACAGGGTTGAACACTGAAGCTTTCTTT.

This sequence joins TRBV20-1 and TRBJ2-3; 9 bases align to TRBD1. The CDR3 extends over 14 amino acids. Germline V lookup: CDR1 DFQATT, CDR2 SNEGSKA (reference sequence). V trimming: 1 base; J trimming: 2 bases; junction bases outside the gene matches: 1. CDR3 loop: CSARGDRDTDTQYF. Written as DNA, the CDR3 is TGCAGTGCTAGAGGGGACAGGGACACAGATACGCAGTATTTT.

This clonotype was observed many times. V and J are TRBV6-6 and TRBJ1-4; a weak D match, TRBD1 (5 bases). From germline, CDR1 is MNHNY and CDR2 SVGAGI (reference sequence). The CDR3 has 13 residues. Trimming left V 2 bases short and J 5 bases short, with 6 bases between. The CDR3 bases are TGTGCCAGCAGTTACCGACAGAATGAAAAACTGTTTTTT. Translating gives CASSYRQNEKLFF.

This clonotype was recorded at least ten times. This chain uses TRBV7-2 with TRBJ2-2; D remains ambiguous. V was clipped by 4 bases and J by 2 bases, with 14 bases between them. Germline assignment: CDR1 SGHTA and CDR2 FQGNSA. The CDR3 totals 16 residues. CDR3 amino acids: CASSSSRVLNTGELFF. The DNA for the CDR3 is TGTGCCAGCAGCTCCTCCCGGGTTCTTAACACCGGGGAGCTGTTTTTT.

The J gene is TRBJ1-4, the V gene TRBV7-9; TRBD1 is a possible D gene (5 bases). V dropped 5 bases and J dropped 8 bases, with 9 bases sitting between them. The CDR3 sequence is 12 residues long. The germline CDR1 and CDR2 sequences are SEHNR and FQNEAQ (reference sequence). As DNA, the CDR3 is TGTGCCAGCAGCCCCGGGGGGGAAAAACTGTTTTTT. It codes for CASSPGGEKLFF.

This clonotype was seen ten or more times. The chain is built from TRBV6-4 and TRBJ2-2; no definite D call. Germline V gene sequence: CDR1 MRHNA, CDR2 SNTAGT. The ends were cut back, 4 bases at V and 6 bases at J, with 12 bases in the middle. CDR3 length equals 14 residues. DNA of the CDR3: TGTGCCAGCAGTGTAGGGCGAAACGCCGGGGAGCTGTTTTTT. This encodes CASSVGRNAGELFF.

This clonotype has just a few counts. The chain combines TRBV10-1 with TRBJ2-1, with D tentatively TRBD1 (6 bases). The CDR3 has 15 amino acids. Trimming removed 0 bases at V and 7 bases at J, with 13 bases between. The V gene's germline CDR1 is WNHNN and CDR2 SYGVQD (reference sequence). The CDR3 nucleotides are TGCGCCAGCAGTGAGTCCCTGTCGGGACAAAATGAGCAGTTCTTC. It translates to CASSESLSGQNEQFF.

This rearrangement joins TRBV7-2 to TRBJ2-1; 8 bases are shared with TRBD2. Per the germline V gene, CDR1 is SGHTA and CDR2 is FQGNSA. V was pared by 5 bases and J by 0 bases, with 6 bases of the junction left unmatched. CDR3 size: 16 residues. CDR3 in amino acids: CASSLTSGFSYNEQFF. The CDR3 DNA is TGTGCCAGCAGCCTAACTAGCGGTTTCTCCTACAATGAGCAGTTCTTC.

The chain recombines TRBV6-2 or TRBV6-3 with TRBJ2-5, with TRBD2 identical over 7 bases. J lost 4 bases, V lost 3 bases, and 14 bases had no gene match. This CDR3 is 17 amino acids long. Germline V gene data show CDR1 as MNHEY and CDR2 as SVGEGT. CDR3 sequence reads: CASSYGAVLASTETQYF. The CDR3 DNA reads TGTGCCAGCAGTTATGGGGCGGTACTAGCGAGTACAGAGACCCAGTACTTC.

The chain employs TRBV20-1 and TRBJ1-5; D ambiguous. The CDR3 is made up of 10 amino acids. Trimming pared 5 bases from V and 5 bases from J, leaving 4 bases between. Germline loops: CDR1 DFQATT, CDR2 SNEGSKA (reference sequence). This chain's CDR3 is CSAGYQPQHF. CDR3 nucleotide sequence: TGCAGTGCTGGTTATCAGCCCCAGCATTTT.

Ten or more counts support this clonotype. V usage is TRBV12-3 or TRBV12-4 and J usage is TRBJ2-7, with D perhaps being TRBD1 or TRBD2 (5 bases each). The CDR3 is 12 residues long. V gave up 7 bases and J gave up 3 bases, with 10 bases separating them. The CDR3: CASMGDGYEQYF. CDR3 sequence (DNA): TGTGCCAGCATGGGGGACGGCTACGAGCAGTACTTC.

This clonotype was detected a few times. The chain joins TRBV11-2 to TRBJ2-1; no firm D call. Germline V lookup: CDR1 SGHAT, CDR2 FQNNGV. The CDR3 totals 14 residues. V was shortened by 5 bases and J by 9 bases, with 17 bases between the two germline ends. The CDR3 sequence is CASSLRTVRGEQFF. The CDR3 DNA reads TGTGCCAGCAGCCTCAGAACGGTGCGTGGTGAGCAGTTCTTC.

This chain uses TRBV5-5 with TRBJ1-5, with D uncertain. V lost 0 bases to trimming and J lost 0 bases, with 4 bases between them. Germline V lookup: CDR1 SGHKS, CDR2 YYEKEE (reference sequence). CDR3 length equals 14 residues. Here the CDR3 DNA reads TGTGCCAGCAGCTTGGAGTATAGCAATCAGCCCCAGCATTTT. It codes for CASSLEYSNQPQHF.

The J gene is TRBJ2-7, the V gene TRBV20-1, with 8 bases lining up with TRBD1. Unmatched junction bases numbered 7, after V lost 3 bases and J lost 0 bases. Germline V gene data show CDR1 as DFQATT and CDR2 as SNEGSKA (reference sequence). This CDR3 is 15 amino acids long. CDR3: CSARARGTGSYEQYF. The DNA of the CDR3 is TGCAGTGCTAGGGCCCGGGGGACAGGCTCCTACGAGCAGTACTTC.

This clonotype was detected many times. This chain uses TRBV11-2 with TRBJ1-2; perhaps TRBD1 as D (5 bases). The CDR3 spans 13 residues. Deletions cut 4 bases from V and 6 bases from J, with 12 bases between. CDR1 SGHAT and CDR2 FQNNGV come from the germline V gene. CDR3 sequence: CASSSGRVNGYTF. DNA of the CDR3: TGTGCCAGCAGCTCAGGGAGGGTGAATGGCTACACCTTC.

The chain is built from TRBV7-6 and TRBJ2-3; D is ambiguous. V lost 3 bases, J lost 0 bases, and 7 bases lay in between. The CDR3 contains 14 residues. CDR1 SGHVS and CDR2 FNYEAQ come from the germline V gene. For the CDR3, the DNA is TGTGCCAGCAGCTTGGTTACTAGCACAGATACGCAGTATTTT. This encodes CASSLVTSTDTQYF. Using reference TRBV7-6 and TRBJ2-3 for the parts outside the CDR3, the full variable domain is GAGVSQSPRYKVTKRGQDVALRCDPISGHVSLYWYRQALGQGPEFLTYFNYEAQQDKSGLPNDRFSAERPEGSISTLTIQRTEQRDSAMYRCASSLVTSTDTQYFGPGTRLTVL.

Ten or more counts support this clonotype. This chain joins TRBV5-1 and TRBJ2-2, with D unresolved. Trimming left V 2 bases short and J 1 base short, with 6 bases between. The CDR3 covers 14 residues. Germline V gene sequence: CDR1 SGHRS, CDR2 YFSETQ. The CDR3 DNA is TGCGCCAGCAGCTTACGACAGAACACCGGGGAGCTGTTTTTT. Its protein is CASSLRQNTGELFF.

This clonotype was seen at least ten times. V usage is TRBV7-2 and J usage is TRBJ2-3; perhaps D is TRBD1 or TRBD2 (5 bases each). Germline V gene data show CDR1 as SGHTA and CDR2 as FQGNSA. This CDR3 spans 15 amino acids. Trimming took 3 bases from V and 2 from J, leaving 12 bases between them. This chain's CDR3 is CASSFTGTHTDTQYF. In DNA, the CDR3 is TGTGCCAGCAGCTTCACCGGGACCCACACAGATACGCAGTATTTT.

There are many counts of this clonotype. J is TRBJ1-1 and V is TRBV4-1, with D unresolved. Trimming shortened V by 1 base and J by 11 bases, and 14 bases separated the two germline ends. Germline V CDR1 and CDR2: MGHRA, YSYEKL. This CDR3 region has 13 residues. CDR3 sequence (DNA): TGCGCCAGCAGCCAAGCTCGGACGGGTGGGGCTTTCTTT. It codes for CASSQARTGGAFF.